This T cell receptor beta chain was captured by sequencing in a study of lymphopenia after photon versus proton radiotherapy (dated by TCRdb to the late 2010s). About the full investigation: Photon and proton radiation therapy were compared by the study for their immunological effects in patients with gastrointestinal tumors who developed high-grade lymphopenia. A cohort of about 20 patients with gastrointestinal tumors who received either photon or proton therapy and subsequently developed lymphopenia was included. The goal of the study was to describe how the two radiation modalities differ in their effects on the immune system.

Only a few counts were recorded for this clone. Its target antigen remains unknown. At one end, the junction sequence differs from germline, possibly due to a read error. What the authors observed across the whole study: The survival association was assessed only in patients who died, and the authors presented better survival with proton therapy as a possibility rather than a demonstrated result. After the lymphocyte count nadir, photon-treated repertoires showed oligoclonal expansion, especially of CD8+ Temra cells, which drove the drop in diversity. Across the cohort, an inverse correlation was found between a larger post-nadir drop in TCR diversity and overall survival time among patients who died. Proton-treated patients stayed relatively stable during treatment, while photon-treated patients lost naive T cells and TCR diversity and gained effector/memory populations.

The CDR3 holds 15 amino acids from the cysteine to the phenylalanine. Just the 45-base CDR3 DNA is kept, in frame starting at base 1. Libraries were prepared through the immunoSEQ multiplex PCR assay. Alongside multiparametric flow cytometry, deep sequencing of rearranged TCR beta loci was used to profile the T cell repertoires. The table was pulled from immuneACCESS by TCRdb, which kept in-frame rearrangements only. Such tables lose some clones; where checked, under half of the loss comes from unresolved V genes, and the rest has no known cause. The sample table holds almost 7,500 clones, of which approximately 77% were seen once. The ten most abundant clones make up 40% to 60% of the sample.

The receptor was derived from a young man with gastric cancer. Here the sequenced sample was peripheral blood, taken from a patient treated with photon-based radiotherapy. The chain joins TRBV5-3 to TRBJ2-7; possibly the D gene is TRBD2, per 6 matching bases. TRBV5-3 is an ORF; its function is uncertain. For the CDR3, the sequence is CASSQVADLSYEQYF. The DNA sequence is as follows: TGCGCCAGCAGCCAAGTAGCGGACTTGTCCTACGAGCAGTACTTC.